This T cell receptor beta chain was identified during a study of shared T cell receptors in the human thymus (dated by TCRdb to the early 2020s). For the wider study: The study examined how self-reactive, shared T-cell receptor alpha chains are generated in the human thymus.

V is cut by 4 bases and J by 0 bases, and the space between the germline ends is 13 bases. CDR1 SGHAT and CDR2 FQNNGV are derived from the germline V gene. The CDR3 measures 15 amino acids from cysteine to phenylalanine. Only the CDR3 part of the read is kept: 45 bases, read in frame from the first base. To note about this clone: The target of this receptor is not known. No much larger clone exists at a distance of one base, and base qualities are not known.

Libraries came from the immunoSEQ multiplex PCR assay. TCRdb took this table from immuneACCESS and kept in-frame rearrangements with V and J called. Such tables lack part of the clones; where checked against another copy, unresolved V genes explain under half of the gap, and the rest is unexplained. The sample table records about 500,000 clones; around 82% of these occur just once. Clones ranked in the top ten supply about 0.013% of the sample. Separately, the same data were catalogued under a study of human thymus T cells. From the second report: Donors were immunologically healthy infants undergoing open corrective cardiac surgery for congenital heart defects in Finland. The thymus tissue came from surgical resects taken out during corrective cardiac surgery. Both the thymic and the peripheral blood repertoires appeared to show biased V and J gene segment usage. The related research reported highly overlapping thymic TCR repertoires among unrelated individuals. The study described the TCR alpha and beta repertoires in roughly 8 infant thymus samples and a few matching peripheral blood samples. The cohort included six male and two female infants, with donor ages spanning 7 to 244 days. After being mechanically released from the tissue, thymocytes were kept at -70 degrees C in pellets of about 8.5-30 million cells. Genomic DNA was extracted from frozen cell pellets with a QIAsymphony instrument. Using the immunoSEQ multiplex PCR assay, the TCRB and TCRAD loci were amplified from a standardized quantity of quality-controlled genomic DNA. The amplicons covered the V(D)J region and were long enough to include the CDR3 and to identify the V and J genes. Amplicon sequencing was performed on an Illumina platform through the commercial immunoSEQ service. Corrections for primer bias and sequencing errors followed previously described methods, while TCRAD and TCRB definitions were based on the IMGT database. immunoSEQ Analyzer 3.0 and VDJTools were used for repertoire analysis, which covered basic statistics, V/J segment usage, diversity estimates, rarefaction and pairwise overlap. Chao1, ChaoE, Efron-Thisted, Shannon and inverse Simpson indices were used to estimate diversity, which was also estimated on datasets down-sampled to the smallest sample. Repertoire overlap was determined by strict matching of CDR3 nucleotide sequence, V gene and J gene, and Jaccard-based multidimensional scaling clustering was applied. On average, thymus samples yielded roughly 800,000 unique TCRB clonotypes, whereas blood samples yielded approximately 90,000.

This chain joins TRBV11-2 to TRBJ2-7; the D gene is not confidently resolved. Sequenced sample: thymocytes. The clonotype originates from a boy younger than two with a congenital heart defect. Donor details come from another sample of the same person, matched by shared clones. The bases are TGTGCCAGCAGCTCACGGCGGATAAACTCCTACGAGCAGTACTTC. This is translated as CASSSRRINSYEQYF.